This T cell receptor (beta chain) is drawn from a study of blood T cells in healthy people across ages (dated by TCRdb to the mid-2010s). Study-level background: In model experiments, template switching captured about one uniquely barcoded TCR beta cDNA molecule for every two T cells. To avoid experimental bias, donors of different ages were spread randomly across the sequencing lanes. The donors were split into four age groups: young (average about 15 years), middle-aged (around 37), aged (over 55) and long-lived (under 90). Two additional independent replicas of 1 million unique cDNA reads from the same blood draw were analyzed for two donors (one aged 18 to 29 and one aged 80 or older). The study measured age-related changes in TCR beta repertoire diversity using deep sequencing normalized with unique cDNA molecular identifiers.

Points on this clonotype: What this receptor recognizes is not known. No much larger clonotype is one base removed from it; base qualities were not supplied.

Results the study describes overall, beyond this receptor: Total diversity estimates from one million sequenced T cells were considered lower bounds and underestimates. Since profiling was done on bulk unsorted PBMCs, naive and antigen-experienced compartments could not be conclusively compared. There was a strong correlation between observed TCR beta diversity and the percentage of naive T cells measured by flow cytometry. Because the CMV infection status of the donors was unknown, age-related changes in expanded clonotypes may potentially have been confounded. Compared with the aged group, the long-lived group had more naive CD4+ T cells, fewer expanded clones and increased TCR diversity, a pattern suggesting age selection. Observed TCR beta diversity per million T cells fell roughly linearly with age, and a significant reduction was already apparent by age about 38.

The library was generated by 5' RACE. Sequencing was performed on an Illumina HiSeq 2500. A second PCR of 7 to 11 cycles was run with a J-beta primer mix and a sample-barcoded 5' primer. A unique molecular identifier was introduced onto each TCR beta cDNA molecule by a template-switch 5' adaptor carrying 12 random nucleotides. Each sample yielded at least 2.5 million CDR3-containing paired-end reads. First-strand cDNA synthesis was performed from all RNA using the Mint cDNA synthesis kit, with priming by a TRBC-specific oligonucleotide. Following uracil-DNA glycosylase treatment, all cDNA underwent a first 18-cycle PCR with the universal primers M1SS and BC2_uni_R. In the source study's methods: Each sample was normalized by randomly selecting 1 million high-quality reads, each carrying a distinct molecular identifier. Instead of being binned into consensus sequences, reads that shared molecular identifiers were thrown out. CDR3 identification, clonotype clustering and error correction used MiTCR with a Q25 quality threshold and the strictest error-elimination algorithm. Lower-bound total TCR beta diversity was estimated with a nonparametric unseen species model using Euler transformation. Through fastp at Q25 and MiXCR, TCRdb rebuilt clones from the public reads, retaining in-frame beta chains. Each entry is one CDR3 protein sequence, shown with its most common DNA and genes. The V and J calls here are based on TCRdb, not the publication. This sample lists over a million distinct CDR3 sequences; approximately 43% were detected once. More than 4% of the sample is taken by the ten largest.

Systemically healthy Caucasian individuals from Russia, around 39 in total and aged about 6 to 95 years, were included as donors. Roughly 11 milliliters of peripheral blood were drawn from each donor into EDTA-treated Vacutainer tubes. Ficoll-Paque density-gradient centrifugation was used to isolate PBMCs, with at least 7 million per sample. Total RNA was extracted from PBMCs with Trizol reagent, with at least 6 micrograms obtained per sample. For every donor, an aliquot of PBMCs went through flow cytometry to measure the percentages of naive CD45RAhigh/CD27high T cells. From the cysteine through the phenylalanine, the CDR3 covers 15 amino acids. Here the CDR3 DNA is all that survives: 45 bases in frame from base 1. Looking up the germline V gene yields CDR1 MDHEN and CDR2 SYDVKM. Trimmed from V: 4 bases; trimmed from J: 7 bases; junction bases lacking a gene match: 8.

This receptor was obtained from a woman aged 18-29 years in good health. The sample taken for sequencing was blood. In this chain, TRBV28 is recombined with TRBJ2-1, and TRBD1 aligns with 9 junction nucleotides. The CDR3 has the sequence CASSSPGDRVNEQFF. The base sequence is TGTGCCAGCAGTTCCCCCGGGGACAGGGTAAATGAGCAGTTCTTC.